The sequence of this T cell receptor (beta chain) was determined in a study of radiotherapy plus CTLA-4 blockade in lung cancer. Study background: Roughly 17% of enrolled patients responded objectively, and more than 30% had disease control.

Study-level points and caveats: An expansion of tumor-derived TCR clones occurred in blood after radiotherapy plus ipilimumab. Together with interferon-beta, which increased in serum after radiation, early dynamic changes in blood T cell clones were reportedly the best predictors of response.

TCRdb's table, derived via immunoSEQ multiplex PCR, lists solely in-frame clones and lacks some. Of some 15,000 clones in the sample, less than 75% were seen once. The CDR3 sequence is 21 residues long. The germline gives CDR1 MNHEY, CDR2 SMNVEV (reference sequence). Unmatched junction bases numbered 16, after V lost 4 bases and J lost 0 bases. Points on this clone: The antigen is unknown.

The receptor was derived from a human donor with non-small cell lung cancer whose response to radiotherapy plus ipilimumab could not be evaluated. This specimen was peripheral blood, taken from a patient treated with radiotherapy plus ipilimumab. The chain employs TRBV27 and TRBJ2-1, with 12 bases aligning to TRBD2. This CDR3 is CASSWLAGGPQMRFSYNEQFF. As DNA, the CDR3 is TGTGCCAGCAGTTGGCTAGCGGGAGGGCCCCAAATGCGATTCTCCTACAATGAGCAGTTCTTC.